This T cell receptor (beta chain) was captured by sequencing in a study of cytomegalovirus exposure and HLA in healthy donors. Trimming removed 3 bases at V and 4 bases at J, with 4 bases between. The CDR3 has 12 amino acids. CDR1 is MDHEN, CDR2 SYDVKM, per germline. Study-wide points: Indistinguishable V segments such as TRBV6-2 and TRBV6-3 were excluded.

13 Jbeta primers and 60 Vbeta primers were used for the PCR. Only in-frame clones appear in the TCRdb table, and some are missing; sequencing was by immunoSEQ multiplex PCR. The repertoire holds about 150,000 clones, with about four fifths as singletons. Concerning this clone: Its antigen is not known.

The rearrangement joins TRBV28 to TRBJ1-3; unclear D gene. Sequencing was carried out using PBMCs. The sequence was collected from a man aged 25 to 40 in good health and CMV-seropositive. The chain's CDR3 is CASSLAGNTIYF. The CDR3, as DNA: TGTGCCAGCAGTTTGGCCGGAAACACCATATATTTT.